The 21 T cell receptor beta chains reported below all come from one sample, sequenced in a study of T cell repertoires in cytomegalovirus infection. Each CDR3 protein is one row after TCRdb ran MiXCR on the reads. The profile shows approximately 180,000 distinct CDR3 sequences, roughly 9.8% of them singletons. What was sequenced was PBMCs. Receptors originate from a human donor in good health (CMV status not recorded). Some clones in this sample may be carry-over from other donors' samples.

This clonotype showed up many times. The V call is TRBV28, the J call TRBJ1-2; 8 bases line up with TRBD1. This CDR3 region has 15 residues. Germline-derived CDR1 and CDR2 are MDHEN and SYDVKM. The ends lost 4 bases at V and 2 bases at J; junction bases unmatched: 6. The DNA for the CDR3 is TGTGCCAGCAGTTCGACAGGGGAAGGGAACTATGGCTACACCTTC. Its translation: CASSSTGEGNYGYTF.

This clonotype showed up many times. The chain links TRBV7-2 to TRBJ1-1; tentative D call: TRBD1 (6 bases). Germline CDR1 SGHTA, CDR2 FQGNSA. There are 15 residues in the CDR3. V lost 1 base to trimming and J lost 4 bases, with 13 bases between them. CDR3 DNA sequence: TGTGCCAGCAGCTTAGGCCCGGGGGCGGGCACTGAAGCTTTCTTT. Translated: CASSLGPGAGTEAFF.

This clonotype came up a few times. The chain has TRBV4-1 and TRBJ2-7; D gene unclear. Germline CDR1 is MGHRA and CDR2 is YSYEKL. The CDR3 contains 14 residues. The germline V and J ends were trimmed by 0 bases and 4 bases, with 10 bases remaining between them. CDR3 bases: TGCGCCAGCAGCCAAGATAGACTGATATACGAGCAGTACTTC. Amino acids: CASSQDRLIYEQYF.

Regarding this clonotype: One base away lies a much larger clone, so this may be a sequencing read error. The V gene is TRBV29-1, the J gene TRBJ2-1; D might be TRBD2 (6 bases). The CDR3 runs to 13 residues. Germline V gene data show CDR1 as SQVTM and CDR2 as ANQGSEA. Trimming took off 3 bases at V and 7 bases at J, with 13 bases between the two ends. The DNA for the CDR3 is TGCAGCGTTGAGCGCCTCCGGGGGAATGAGCAGTTCTTC. Residues: CSVERLRGNEQFF.

This clonotype was detected only a few times. The CDR3 loop is CATYGTARGNTIYF. The CDR3, as DNA: TGTGCCACCTATGGGACAGCCCGTGGAAACACCATATATTTT. The V call is TRBV28, the J call TRBJ1-3, with TRBD1 identical over 7 bases. This CDR3 has 14 residues. The germline V gene encodes CDR1 MDHEN and CDR2 SYDVKM. V lost 10 bases to trimming and J lost 3 bases; unmatched junction nucleotides: 9. Variable domain in full (rest from reference TRBV28 and TRBJ1-3): DVKVTQSSRYLVKRTGEKVFLECVQDMDHENMFWYRQDPGLGLRLIYFSYDVKMKEKGDIPEGYSVSREKKERFSLILESASTNQTSMYLCATYGTARGNTIYFGEGSWLTVV.

This clonotype was found many times. V and J are TRBV20-1 and TRBJ2-5; the D gene is possibly TRBD2 (5 bases). Germline values: CDR1 DFQATT, CDR2 SNEGSKA (reference sequence). V lost 3 bases and J 3 bases, leaving 11 bases between the germline ends. There are 13 residues in the CDR3. The CDR3 nucleotides read TGCAGTGCTAGGGCGGGCCGGGAAGAGACCCAGTACTTC. This sequence encodes CSARAGREETQYF.

This clonotype occurred many times. J is TRBJ1-4 and V is TRBV12-3 or TRBV12-4, with a tentative D call TRBD1 (5 bases). Between the trimmed V and J ends, which lost 5 bases and 5 bases, there was a span of 12 bases. The length of the CDR3 is 14 residues. CDR3 protein: CASSKGRENEKLFF. The CDR3 nucleotides are TGTGCCAGCAGTAAGGGACGGGAGAATGAAAAACTGTTTTTT.

This clonotype was picked up many times. V and J are TRBV12-3 or TRBV12-4 and TRBJ2-6; TRBD1 aligns across 9 bases. The trim removed 6 bases at V and 3 bases at J, leaving 6 bases unmatched. The CDR3 has 16 residues. In nucleotides, the CDR3 is TGTGCCAGCAGCCGGGACAGGGTTTTTGGGGCCAACGTCCTGACTTTC. Translating it yields CASSRDRVFGANVLTF.

This clonotype was counted many times. The genes are TRBV7-3 and TRBJ2-3; TRBD2 aligns across 7 bases. The ends lost 0 bases at V and 5 bases at J; junction bases unmatched: 5. Germline V gene lookup returns CDR1 SGHTA and CDR2 FQGTGA. CDR3 length: 15 amino acids. CDR3 coding DNA: TGTGCCAGCAGCTTAACCGGGAGGACGGGAGATACGCAGTATTTT. This codes for CASSLTGRTGDTQYF.

This clonotype was found many times. This chain uses TRBV4-3 with TRBJ2-3, with 10 bases identical to TRBD1. The CDR3 extends over 16 amino acids. Germline V gene lookup returns CDR1 LGHNA and CDR2 YSLEER. With 3 bases clipped from V and 6 bases from J, the junction kept 9 bases outside the gene matches. CDR3 DNA: TGCGCCAGCAGCCATGGCAGGGACAGGGGTTTGGATACGCAGTATTTT. Translation gives CASSHGRDRGLDTQYF.

This clonotype was counted at least ten times. The chain recombines TRBV28 with TRBJ2-1, with 7 bases lining up with TRBD2. The junction had 4 bases not matched to a gene; V was cut back by 2 bases and J by 3 bases. In germline, CDR1 is MDHEN, CDR2 SYDVKM. The CDR3 loop spans 15 amino acids. CDR3 nucleotides: TGTGCCAGCAGTTTAGGGGAGGGCAACTACAATGAGCAGTTCTTC. Amino acids: CASSLGEGNYNEQFF.

At least ten counts were recorded for this clonotype. The DNA of the CDR3 is TGTGCCAGCTCACCAACTCTTGCACAGCACAATGAGCAGTTCTTC. This sequence encodes CASSPTLAQHNEQFF. This rearrangement joins TRBV18 to TRBJ2-1; D is uncertain. CDR1 and CDR2 (germline): KGHSH, LQKENI. V dropped 2 bases and J dropped 5 bases, with 13 bases sitting between them. CDR3 size: 15 residues.

This clonotype turned up a few times. This chain links TRBV2 with TRBJ2-3; D unresolved. V lost 6 bases and J 1 base, leaving 2 bases between the germline ends. The CDR3 consists of 11 residues. Germline CDR1 is SNHLY and CDR2 is FYNNEI. The CDR3 loop is CASRRTDTQYF. The CDR3 coding sequence is TGTGCCAGCAGGCGCACAGATACGCAGTATTTT.

V usage is TRBV28 and J usage is TRBJ2-7; D is possibly TRBD2 (6 bases). Trimming removed 6 bases at V and 3 bases at J, with 21 bases between. The CDR3 is 16 residues long. Germline values: CDR1 MDHEN, CDR2 SYDVKM. This CDR3 is CASSPGGAGRVYEQYF. Written as DNA, the CDR3 is TGTGCCAGCAGCCCTGGCGGGGCAGGAAGGGTCTACGAGCAGTACTTC.

The chain recombines TRBV20-1 with TRBJ1-6, with D unresolved. Germline values: CDR1 DFQATT, CDR2 SNEGSKA (reference sequence). V shed 5 bases and J shed 3 bases, with 11 bases lying between them. This CDR3 has 14 residues. CDR3 residues: CSARPKDYNSPLHF. DNA for the CDR3: TGCAGTGCTCGCCCCAAGGACTATAATTCACCCCTCCACTTT.

This chain joins TRBV11-2 and TRBJ2-2; D not certain. V was clipped by 2 bases and J by 5 bases, with 15 bases between them. Germline-derived CDR1 and CDR2 are SGHAT and FQNNGV. The CDR3 contains 16 residues. This CDR3 is CASSLTSLGRTGELFF. CDR3 sequence (DNA): TGTGCCAGCAGCTTAACGTCCCTCGGAAGGACCGGGGAGCTGTTTTTT. Supplemented by reference TRBV11-2 and TRBJ2-2, the full variable domain reads EAGVAQSPRYKIIEKRQSVAFWCNPISGHATLYWYQQILGQGPKLLIQFQNNGVVDDSQLPKDRFSAERLKGVDSTLKIQPAKLEDSAVYLCASSLTSLGRTGELFFGEGSRLTVL.

The rearrangement joins TRBV20-1 to TRBJ2-7; D perhaps matches TRBD1 (5 bases). CDR1 is DFQATT and CDR2 is SNEGSKA in the germline V gene (reference sequence). Trimming pared 4 bases from V and 3 bases from J, leaving 7 bases between. The CDR3 covers 11 residues. For the CDR3, the DNA is TGCAGTGCTACCAGGGACTACGAGCAGTACTTC. Protein: CSATRDYEQYF.

This chain uses TRBV5-4 with TRBJ2-1, with 11 positions matching TRBD1. The V and J ends lost 4 bases and 6 bases, in that order; junction bases with no gene match: 6. This CDR3 contains 15 residues. CDR1 is SGHNT and CDR2 is YYREEE in the germline V gene (reference sequence). CDR3 sequence: CASSPGDRGANEQFF. In nucleotides, the CDR3 is TGTGCCAGCAGCCCGGGGGACAGGGGGGCCAATGAGCAGTTCTTC.

This clonotype came up many times. The V and J genes are TRBV7-8 and TRBJ1-5; D is perhaps TRBD1 (6 bases). Per the germline V gene, CDR1 is SGHVS and CDR2 is FQNEAQ. The CDR3 length is 14 residues. V lost 4 bases to trimming and J lost 0 bases, with 7 bases between them. The CDR3 sequence is CASSSDSSNQPQHF. The CDR3 bases are TGTGCCAGCAGCTCGGACAGTAGCAATCAGCCCCAGCATTTT.

Many counts were recorded for this clonotype. The chain uses TRBV7-8 and TRBJ2-3; TRBD1 agrees at 7 bases. This CDR3 has 14 amino acids. V lost 6 bases and J lost 1; bases outside the gene matches: 4. Germline V gene sequence: CDR1 SGHVS, CDR2 FQNEAQ. Written as DNA, the CDR3 is TGTGCCAGCAGAGCCGGGACAGGCACAGATACGCAGTATTTT. Amino acid sequence: CASRAGTGTDTQYF. Combining the CDR3 with reference TRBV7-8 and TRBJ2-3 gives the whole variable domain GAGVSQSPRYKVAKRGQDVALRCDPISGHVSLFWYQQALGQGPEFLTYFQNEAQLDKSGLPSDRFFAERPEGSVSTLKIQRTQQEDSAVYLCASRAGTGTDTQYFGPGTRLTVL.

The chain is built from TRBV29-1 and TRBJ1-1; no clear D. This CDR3 contains 13 residues. Trimming took 6 bases from V and 0 from J, leaving 11 bases between them. Germline V CDR1 and CDR2: SQVTM, ANQGSEA. In DNA form, the CDR3 reads TGCAGCGTCCAAGGAAAGATGAACACTGAAGCTTTCTTT. Its protein product is CSVQGKMNTEAFF. Together with reference TRBV29-1 and TRBJ1-1, the CDR3 gives the full variable domain: SAVISQKPSRDICQRGTSLTIQCQVDSQVTMMFWYRQQPGQSLTLIATANQGSEATYESGFVIDKFPISRPNLTFSTLTVSNMSPEDSSIYLCSVQGKMNTEAFFGQGTRLTVV.